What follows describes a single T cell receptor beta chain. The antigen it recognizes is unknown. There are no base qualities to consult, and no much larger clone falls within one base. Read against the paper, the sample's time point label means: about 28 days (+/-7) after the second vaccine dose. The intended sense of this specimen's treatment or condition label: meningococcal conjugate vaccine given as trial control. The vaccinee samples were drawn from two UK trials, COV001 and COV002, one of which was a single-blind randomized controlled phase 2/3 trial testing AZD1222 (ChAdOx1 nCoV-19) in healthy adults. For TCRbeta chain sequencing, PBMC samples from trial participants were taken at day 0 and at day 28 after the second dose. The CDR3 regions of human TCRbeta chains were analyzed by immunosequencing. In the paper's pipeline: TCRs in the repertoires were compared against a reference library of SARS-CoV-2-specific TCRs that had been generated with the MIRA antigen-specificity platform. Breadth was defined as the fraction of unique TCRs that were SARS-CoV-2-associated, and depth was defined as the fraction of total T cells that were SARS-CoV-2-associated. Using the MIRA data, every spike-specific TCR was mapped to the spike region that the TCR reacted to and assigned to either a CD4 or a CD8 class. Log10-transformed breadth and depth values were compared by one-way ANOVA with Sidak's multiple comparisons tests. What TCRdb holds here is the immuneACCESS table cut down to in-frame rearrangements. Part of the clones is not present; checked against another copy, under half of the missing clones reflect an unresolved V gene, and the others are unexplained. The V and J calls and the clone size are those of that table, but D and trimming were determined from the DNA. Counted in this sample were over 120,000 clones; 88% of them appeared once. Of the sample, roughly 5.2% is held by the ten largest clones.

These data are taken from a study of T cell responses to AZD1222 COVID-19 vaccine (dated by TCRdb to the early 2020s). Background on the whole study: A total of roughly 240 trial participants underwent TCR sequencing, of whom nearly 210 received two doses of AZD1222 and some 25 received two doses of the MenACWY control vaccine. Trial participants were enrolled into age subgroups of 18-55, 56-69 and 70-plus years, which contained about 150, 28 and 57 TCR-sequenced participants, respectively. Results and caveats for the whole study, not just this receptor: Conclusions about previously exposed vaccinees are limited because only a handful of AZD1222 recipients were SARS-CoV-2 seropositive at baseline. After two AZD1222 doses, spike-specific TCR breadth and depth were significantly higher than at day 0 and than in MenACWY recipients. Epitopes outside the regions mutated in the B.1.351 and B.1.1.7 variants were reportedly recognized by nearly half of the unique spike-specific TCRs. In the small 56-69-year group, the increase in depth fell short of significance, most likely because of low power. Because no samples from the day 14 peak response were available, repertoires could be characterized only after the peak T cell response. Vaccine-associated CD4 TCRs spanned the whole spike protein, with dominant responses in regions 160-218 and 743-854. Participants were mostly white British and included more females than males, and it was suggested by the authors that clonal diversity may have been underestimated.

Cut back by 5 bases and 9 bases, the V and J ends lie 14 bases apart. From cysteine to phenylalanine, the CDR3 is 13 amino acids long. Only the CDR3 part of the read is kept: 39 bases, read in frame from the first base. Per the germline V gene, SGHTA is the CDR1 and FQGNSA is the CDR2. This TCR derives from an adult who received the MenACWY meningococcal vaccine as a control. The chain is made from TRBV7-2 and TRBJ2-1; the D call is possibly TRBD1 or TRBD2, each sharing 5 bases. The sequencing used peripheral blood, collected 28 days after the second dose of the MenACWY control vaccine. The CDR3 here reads CASSRGSQGEQFF. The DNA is TGTGCCAGCAGCCGAGGGAGTCAGGGTGAGCAGTTCTTC.